These 24 T cell receptor beta chains were sequenced from one sample in a study of response to subunit inactivated influenza vaccine (dated by TCRdb to the late 2010s). Library preparation used RT-PCR. Instrument on record: Illumina HiSeq 2500. TCRdb ran its own pipeline on the public reads, namely fastp trimming at Q25 and MiXCR clone calling, and kept in-frame beta chains. Each CDR3 protein appears once, grouped with its most common genes and DNA. This sample gives 450,000 to 600,000 distinct CDR3 sequences in total; approximately 7.6% of them show up just once. Roughly 13% of the sample is held by the ten biggest clonotypes. The source material was PBMCs from blood, sampled around 25 months after vaccination. The receptors here all came from a man aged 50 to 69 who received an inactivated influenza vaccine. Donor details come from another sample of the same person, matched by shared clones.

This clonotype was found a few times. The V call is TRBV7-6, the J call TRBJ2-1; 7 bases match TRBD2. The CDR3 covers 17 residues. Germline CDR1 and CDR2: SGHVS and FNYEAQ. Unmatched junction bases numbered 7, after V lost 2 bases and J lost 0 bases. This CDR3 reads CASSLTGLTSSYNEQFF. CDR3 in DNA: TGTGCCAGCAGCTTAACGGGACTAACGAGCTCCTACAATGAGCAGTTCTTC.

This clonotype was detected a few times. The CDR3 loop is CASRGGGNEKLFF. The DNA of the CDR3 is TGTGCCAGCAGAGGTGGGGGTAATGAAAAACTGTTTTTT. The chain has TRBV25-1 and TRBJ1-4, with TRBD1 as a possible D gene (5 bases). Germline-derived CDR1 and CDR2 are MGHDK and SYGVNS. V was clipped by 6 bases and J by 4 bases, with 9 bases between them. This CDR3 comprises 13 residues.

There are a few counts of this clonotype. This chain joins TRBV2 and TRBJ2-7; 14 nucleotides align to TRBD2. The germline gives CDR1 SNHLY, CDR2 FYNNEI. V lost 8 bases to trimming and J lost 4 bases; unmatched junction nucleotides: 7. This CDR3 is 15 amino acids long. CDR3 residues: CASQGLAGDGYEQYF. The CDR3 DNA reads as TGTGCCAGCCAGGGACTAGCGGGAGACGGGTACGAGCAGTACTTC. Looking up the rest from reference TRBV2 and TRBJ2-7 gives the full variable domain: EPEVTQTPSHQVTQMGQEVILRCVPISNHLYFYWYRQILGQKVEFLVSFYNNEISEKSEIFDDQFSVERPDGSNFTLKIRSTKLEDSAMYFCASQGLAGDGYEQYFGPGTRLTVT.

V is TRBV12-3 or TRBV12-4 and J is TRBJ1-4; a weak D match, TRBD1 (5 bases). CDR3 length: 13 residues. Trimming stripped 2 bases from V and 7 bases from J, with 8 bases between. Here the CDR3 reads CASSLNRFEKLFF. DNA of the CDR3: TGTGCCAGCAGTTTAAACAGGTTTGAAAAACTGTTTTTT.

The rearrangement joins TRBV5-1 to TRBJ2-2; 8 nucleotides line up with TRBD1. CDR1 is SGHRS and CDR2 is YFSETQ in the germline V gene. This CDR3 spans 16 amino acids. The junction had 15 bases not matched to a gene; V was cut back by 7 bases and J by 7 bases. The CDR3 sequence is CASDATGTGGIGELFF. CDR3 nucleotides: TGCGCCAGCGACGCTACCGGGACAGGAGGGATCGGGGAGCTGTTTTTT.

This clonotype has a count of ten or more. The chain uses TRBV5-6 and TRBJ1-4, with a possible D match to TRBD1 (6 bases). The germline V gene encodes CDR1 SGHDT and CDR2 YYEEEE. There are 15 residues in the CDR3. The V and J ends lost 1 base and 6 bases respectively, with 13 bases between them. Here the CDR3 reads CASSLLAEGDEKLFF. The CDR3 nucleotides read TGTGCCAGCAGCTTGTTAGCCGAGGGGGATGAAAAACTGTTTTTT.

In this sample, this clonotype turned up many times. Here the CDR3 reads CASSFGRGPDTQYF. CDR3 DNA: TGTGCCAGCAGTTTTGGCAGGGGGCCAGATACGCAGTATTTT. The chain links TRBV28 to TRBJ2-3; 8 bases are shared with TRBD1. CDR1 MDHEN and CDR2 SYDVKM come from the germline V gene. Trimming at V came to 3 bases and at J to 4 bases, leaving 3 bases not matched to a gene. This CDR3 is built from 14 residues.

This clonotype was found a few times. This rearrangement joins TRBV5-1 to TRBJ1-5; tentatively, D is TRBD1 (5 bases). Germline values: CDR1 SGHRS, CDR2 YFSETQ. This CDR3 comprises 14 residues. Deletions cut 4 bases from V and 6 bases from J, with 14 bases between. CDR3 DNA: TGCGCCAGCAGCACCAGGGCGGGGACTCAGCCCCAGCATTTT. Translated, it gives CASSTRAGTQPQHF.

Worth noting for this clonotype: This could be a read error, since a much larger clone is one nucleotide away. The CDR3 region is CASSQATLNQPQHF. In DNA form, the CDR3 reads TGTGCCAGCAGCCAAGCAACTCTCAATCAGCCCCAGCATTTT. This chain links TRBV7-9 with TRBJ1-5; D ambiguous. This CDR3 is built from 14 residues. V was cut by 5 bases and J by 3 bases, with 11 bases left in between. From germline, CDR1 is SEHNR and CDR2 FQNEAQ (reference sequence).

The rearrangement links TRBV7-9 to TRBJ1-1; D unresolved. The ends were cut back, 5 bases at V and 6 bases at J, with 16 bases in the middle. The CDR3 spans 14 residues. Germline CDR1 SEHNR, CDR2 FQNEAQ (reference sequence). The CDR3 reads CASSLESGVAEAFF. CDR3 DNA: TGTGCCAGCAGCCTGGAAAGTGGGGTGGCTGAAGCTTTCTTT.

The chain uses TRBV9 and TRBJ1-5; D might be TRBD1 (5 bases). In germline, CDR1 is SGDLS, CDR2 YYNGEE. Trimming pared 4 bases from V and 0 bases from J, leaving 11 bases between. There are 15 residues in the CDR3. The DNA for the CDR3 is TGTGCCAGCAGCCCTGGGGCAGCTAGCAATCAGCCCCAGCATTTT. This encodes CASSPGAASNQPQHF.

The J gene is TRBJ2-3, the V gene TRBV6-1; D possibly uses TRBD1 or TRBD2 (5 bases each). CDR1 and CDR2 (germline): MNHNS, SASEGT. There are 14 residues in the CDR3. Trimming left V 6 bases short and J 5 bases short, with 15 bases between. The CDR3 reads CASSLGTAVDTQYF. The CDR3 coding sequence is TGTGCCAGCAGCCTTGGGACGGCAGTAGATACGCAGTATTTT.

In this sample, this clonotype turned up many times. DNA of the CDR3: TGCGCCAGCAGCGCTAGCGTTAGCACAGATACGCAGTATTTT. Residues: CASSASVSTDTQYF. The chain is built from TRBV5-1 and TRBJ2-3; weak D call: TRBD2 (6 bases). V lost 4 bases and J lost 0, with 9 bases in between. The CDR3 has 14 amino acids. Germline assignment: CDR1 SGHRS and CDR2 YFSETQ.

This clonotype was counted ten times or more. For the CDR3, the DNA is TGTGCCAGCAGTTACTCGTACACATCCAATCAGCCCCAGCATTTT. Translated, it gives CASSYSYTSNQPQHF. V gene TRBV6-5 combines with J gene TRBJ1-5, with D unclear. The V and J ends lost 0 bases and 3 bases respectively, with 9 bases between them. The CDR3 spans 15 residues. From germline, CDR1 is MNHEY and CDR2 SVGAGI.

This clonotype was detected only a few times. The rearrangement links TRBV6-2 or TRBV6-3 to TRBJ2-1, with D perhaps matching TRBD1 or TRBD2 (6 bases each). The CDR3 sequence is 15 residues long. Trimming removed 5 bases at V and 5 bases at J, with 16 bases between. Germline V gives CDR1 MNHEY, CDR2 SVGEGT. The chain's CDR3 is CASSPSGAGDNEQFF. In DNA, the CDR3 is TGTGCCAGCAGTCCTTCGGGGGCAGGGGACAATGAGCAGTTCTTC.

This clonotype was recorded many times. The chain is built from TRBV27 and TRBJ1-2, with TRBD1 as a possible D gene (6 bases). The CDR3 is made up of 13 amino acids. V lost 8 bases and J lost 4, with 14 bases in between. The germline V gene has CDR1 MNHEY and CDR2 SMNVEV (reference sequence). The CDR3 protein is CASAFTGFYGYTF. The CDR3 DNA sequence: TGTGCCAGCGCCTTTACAGGGTTCTATGGCTACACCTTC.

Only a few counts were recorded for this clonotype. The rearrangement joins TRBV18 to TRBJ2-7; D is undetermined. The CDR3 has 15 amino acids. Germline assignment: CDR1 KGHSH and CDR2 LQKENI. The V gene lost 0 bases and the J gene lost 0 bases, with 9 bases spanning the gap. The chain's CDR3 is CASSPPSRSSYEQYF. In DNA form, the CDR3 reads TGTGCCAGCTCACCACCATCCCGGAGCTCCTACGAGCAGTACTTC.

The rearrangement joins TRBV6-5 to TRBJ1-6; 12 nucleotides line up with TRBD1. The length of the CDR3 is 18 residues. Germline V gene data show CDR1 as MNHEY and CDR2 as SVGAGI. V gave up 2 bases and J gave up 3 bases; unmatched junction bases: 5. Here the CDR3 DNA reads TGTGCCAGCAGTTACCGGGGGACAGGGGGCGGCTATAATTCACCCCTCCACTTT. Protein: CASSYRGTGGGYNSPLHF.

This clonotype showed up many times. Germline and junction disagree at one end, which may indicate a read error. V usage is TRBV5-1 and J usage is TRBJ2-7; TRBD2 is a possible D gene (5 bases). This CDR3 contains 13 residues. Germline CDR1 is SGHRS and CDR2 is YFSETQ. CDR3 loop: CASSLAQAYEQYF. The CDR3 nucleotides are TGTGCCAGCAGCTTAGCGCAAGCCTACGAGCAGTACTTC.

The genes are TRBV7-2 and TRBJ1-1, with D tentatively TRBD1 (5 bases). The CDR3 spans 15 residues. V lost 3 bases and J 4 bases, leaving 15 bases between the germline ends. The germline CDR1 and CDR2 sequences are SGHTA and FQGNSA. The CDR3 sequence is CASSFGLAGSTEAFF. The DNA of the CDR3 is TGTGCCAGCAGCTTCGGGCTGGCAGGGAGCACTGAAGCTTTCTTT. The full variable domain, in which reference TRBV7-2 and TRBJ1-1 provide the parts outside the CDR3, is GAGVSQSPSNKVTEKGKDVELRCDPISGHTALYWYRQSLGQGLEFLIYFQGNSAPDKSGLPSDRFSAERTGGSVSTLTIQRTQQEDSAVYLCASSFGLAGSTEAFFGQGTRLTVV.

This clonotype was observed a handful of times. The V gene is TRBV12-3 or TRBV12-4, the J gene TRBJ2-2; no reliable D call. CDR3 length: 15 residues. The germline V and J ends were trimmed by 2 bases and 0 bases, with 7 bases remaining between them. The CDR3 protein is CASSLLEPNTGELFF. CDR3 DNA: TGTGCCAGCAGTTTATTAGAGCCGAACACCGGGGAGCTGTTTTTT.

This clonotype was picked up many times. The chain recombines TRBV29-1 with TRBJ2-7, with D hard to call. The V gene lost 6 bases and the J gene lost 2 bases, with 17 bases spanning the gap. The germline V gene encodes CDR1 SQVTM and CDR2 ANQGSEA. The CDR3 totals 14 residues. CDR3 sequence reads: CSVTDPIGPYEQYF. The CDR3 nucleotides read TGCAGCGTGACCGACCCCATCGGTCCCTACGAGCAGTACTTC.

Only a few counts were recorded for this clonotype. The chain carries TRBV5-1 and TRBJ2-7, with 8 bases identical to TRBD2. V gave up 0 bases and J gave up 7 bases; unmatched junction bases: 9. The CDR3 contains 15 residues. Germline CDR1 is SGHRS and CDR2 is YFSETQ. CDR3 protein: CASSLVSGGPREQYF. CDR3 DNA: TGCGCCAGCAGCTTGGTCTCGGGAGGGCCGCGGGAGCAGTACTTC.

This clonotype was detected only a few times. The chain links TRBV20-1 to TRBJ2-7; TRBD2 is a possible D gene (6 bases). Deletions cut 5 bases from V and 6 bases from J, with 17 bases between. CDR3 size: 13 residues. CDR1 and CDR2 from the germline V gene are DFQATT and SNEGSKA (reference sequence). The CDR3 DNA reads TGCAGTGCTCCCCGACTGGGAGGCGCCGAGCAGTACTTC. Translated: CSAPRLGGAEQYF.